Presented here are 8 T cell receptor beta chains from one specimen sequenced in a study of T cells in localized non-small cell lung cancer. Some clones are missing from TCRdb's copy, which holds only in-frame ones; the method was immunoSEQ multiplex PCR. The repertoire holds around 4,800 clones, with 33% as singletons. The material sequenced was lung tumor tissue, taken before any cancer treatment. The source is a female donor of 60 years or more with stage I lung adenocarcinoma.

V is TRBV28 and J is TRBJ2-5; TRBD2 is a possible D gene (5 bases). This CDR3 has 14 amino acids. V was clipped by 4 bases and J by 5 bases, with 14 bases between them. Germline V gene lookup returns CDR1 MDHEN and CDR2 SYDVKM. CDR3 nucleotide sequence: TGTGCCAGCAGTTCGGCGAGGCGAGGGGAGACCCAGTACTTC. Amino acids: CASSSARRGETQYF.

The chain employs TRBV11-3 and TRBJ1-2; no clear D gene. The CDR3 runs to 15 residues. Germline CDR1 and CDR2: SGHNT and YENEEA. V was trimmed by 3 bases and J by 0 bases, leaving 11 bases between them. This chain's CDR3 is CASSLGARANYGYTF. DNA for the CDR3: TGTGCCAGCAGCTTGGGTGCTAGAGCTAACTATGGCTACACCTTC.

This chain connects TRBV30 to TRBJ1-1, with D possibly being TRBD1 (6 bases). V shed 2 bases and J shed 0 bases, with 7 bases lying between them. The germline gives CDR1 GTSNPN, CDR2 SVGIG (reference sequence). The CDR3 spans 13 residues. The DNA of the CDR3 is TGTGCCTGGAGTACAGGGATGAACACTGAAGCTTTCTTT. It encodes CAWSTGMNTEAFF.

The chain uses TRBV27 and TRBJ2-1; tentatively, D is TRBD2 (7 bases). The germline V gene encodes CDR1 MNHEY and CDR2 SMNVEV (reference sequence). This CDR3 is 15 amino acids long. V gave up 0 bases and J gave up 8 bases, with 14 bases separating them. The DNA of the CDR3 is TGTGCCAGCAGTTTATCGGCGGGGGCTAGGCATGAGCAGTTCTTC. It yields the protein CASSLSAGARHEQFF.

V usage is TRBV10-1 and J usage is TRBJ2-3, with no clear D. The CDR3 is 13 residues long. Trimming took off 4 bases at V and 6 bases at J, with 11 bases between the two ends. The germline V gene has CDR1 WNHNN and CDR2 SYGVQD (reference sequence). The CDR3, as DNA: TGCGCCAGCAGTGCCGAGCTATCCGATACGCAGTATTTT. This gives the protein CASSAELSDTQYF.

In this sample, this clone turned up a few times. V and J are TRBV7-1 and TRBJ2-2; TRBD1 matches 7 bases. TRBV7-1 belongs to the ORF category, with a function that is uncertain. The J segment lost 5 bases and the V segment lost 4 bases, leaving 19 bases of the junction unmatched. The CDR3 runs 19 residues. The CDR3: CASSFQLRPGQSITGELFF. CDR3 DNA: TGTGCCAGCAGCTTCCAACTACGACCGGGACAGTCAATTACCGGGGAGCTGTTTTTT.

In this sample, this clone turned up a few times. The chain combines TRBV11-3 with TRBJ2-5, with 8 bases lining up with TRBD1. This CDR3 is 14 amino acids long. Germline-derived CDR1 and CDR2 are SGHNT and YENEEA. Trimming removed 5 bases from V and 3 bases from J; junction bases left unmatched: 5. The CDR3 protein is CASSDGQGEETQYF. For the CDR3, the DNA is TGTGCCAGCAGCGACGGACAGGGAGAAGAGACCCAGTACTTC. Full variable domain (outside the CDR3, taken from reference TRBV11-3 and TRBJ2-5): EAGVVQSPRYKIIEKKQPVAFWCNPISGHNTLYWYLQNLGQGPELLIRYENEEAVDDSQLPKDRFSAERLKGVDSTLKIQPAELGDSAVYLCASSDGQGEETQYFGPGTRLLVL.

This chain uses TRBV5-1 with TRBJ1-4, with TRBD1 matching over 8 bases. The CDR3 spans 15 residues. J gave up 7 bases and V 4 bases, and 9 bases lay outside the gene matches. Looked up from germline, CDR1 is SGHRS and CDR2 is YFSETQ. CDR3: CASSLSTGAIEKLFF. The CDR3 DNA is TGCGCCAGCAGCCTTTCGACAGGGGCTATTGAAAAACTGTTTTTT.